Below, 9 T cell receptor beta chains from the same sample are listed, as sequenced in a study of T cell responses to AZD1222 COVID-19 vaccine. Sequencing was performed with immunoSEQ multiplex PCR; in TCRdb, only in-frame clones are kept and a portion is missing. The sample holds more than 85,000 clones, around 90% seen once. Material: peripheral blood, obtained on day 0 of MenACWY control vaccination. These receptors were taken from an adult in good health.

The V gene is TRBV12-2, the J gene TRBJ2-1; the table's D call TRBD1 went unverified against the DNA. TRBV12-2 is reported as a pseudogene. The length of the CDR3 is 16 residues. DNA for the CDR3: TGTGCAAGTCGCTTAGCGCTGGGGCTAGAGCTCGATGAGCAGTTCTTC. This sequence encodes CASRLALGLELDEQFF.

The CDR3 DNA is TGTGCCTGGAGTGCCTCTGGAAACACCATATATTTT. This translates into CAWSASGNTIYF. The chain combines TRBV30 with TRBJ1-3; no firm D call. The CDR3 consists of 12 residues. Germline-derived CDR1 and CDR2 are GTSNPN and SVGIG (reference sequence). With 1 base removed from V and 0 bases from J, the gap between germline ends came to 1 base. Full variable domain (outside the CDR3, taken from reference TRBV30 and TRBJ1-3): SQTIHQWPATLVQPVGSPLSLECTVEGTSNPNLYWYRQAAGRGLQLLFYSVGIGQISSEVPQNLSASRPQDRQFILSSKKLLLSDSGFYLCAWSASGNTIYFGEGSWLTVV.

The gene calls are TRBV9 and TRBJ2-3; 10 bases map to TRBD2. The CDR3 contains 18 residues. Germline V gene lookup returns CDR1 SGDLS and CDR2 YYNGEE. After removal of 1 base from V and 4 bases from J, the junction contained 12 bases not matched to a gene. CDR3 nucleotide sequence: TGTGCCAGCAGCGTATCCCCCCTCCTAGCGGGAGCCGCAGATACGCAGTATTTT. This sequence encodes CASSVSPLLAGAADTQYF.

The chain employs TRBV18 and TRBJ2-5; D unresolved. V was pared by 2 bases and J by 1 base, with 5 bases between. The CDR3 is 13 residues long. The germline V gene encodes CDR1 KGHSH and CDR2 LQKENI. The CDR3 DNA reads TGTGCCAGCTCACCAAACAGCCAAGAGACCCAGTACTTC. It specifies CASSPNSQETQYF.

This clone was seen a single time. The chain is built from TRBV6-5 and TRBJ2-3, with 9 bases that match TRBD2. This CDR3 contains 16 residues. V gave up 0 bases and J gave up 4 bases; unmatched junction bases: 5. Germline V CDR1 and CDR2: MNHEY, SVGAGI. The CDR3 nucleotides read TGTGCCAGCAGTTACTCGGGGCGGGAGGGGGCAGATACGCAGTATTTT. It is translated as CASSYSGREGADTQYF.

The chain combines TRBV27 with TRBJ2-7; TRBD2 is a possible D gene (5 bases). The germline V gene encodes CDR1 MNHEY and CDR2 SMNVEV (reference sequence). V lost 0 bases to trimming and J lost 3 bases, with 12 bases between them. The CDR3 is made up of 15 amino acids. In DNA form, the CDR3 reads TGTGCCAGCAGTTTATCGGAGGCCACCAACTACGAGCAGTACTTC. This sequence encodes CASSLSEATNYEQYF.

This clone was found a few times. This CDR3 is also generated by other DNA sequences in the sample. The chain employs TRBV7-9 and TRBJ2-2; 7 nucleotides agree with TRBD2. In germline, CDR1 is SEHNR, CDR2 FQNEAQ (reference sequence). The J segment lost 2 bases and the V segment lost 2 bases, leaving 2 bases of the junction unmatched. This CDR3 comprises 15 residues. In DNA form, the CDR3 reads TGTGCCAGCAGCTTACTAGCGGTAAACACCGGGGAGCTGTTTTTT. This sequence encodes CASSLLAVNTGELFF.

The chain has TRBV30 and TRBJ2-3; TRBD2 matches 9 bases. Losses at the gene ends were 2 bases for V and 0 bases for J; bases not matched to a gene: 6. This CDR3 is 16 amino acids long. Looked up from germline, CDR1 is GTSNPN and CDR2 is SVGIG (reference sequence). The CDR3 reads CAWSRSLAGSTDTQYF. CDR3 DNA sequence: TGTGCCTGGAGTCGGAGTCTAGCGGGAAGCACAGATACGCAGTATTTT.

This chain joins TRBV24-1 and TRBJ1-4; D may be TRBD1 (5 bases). The CDR3 sequence is 14 residues long. Germline V lookup: CDR1 KGHDR, CDR2 SFDVKD. V lost 7 bases and J lost 8, with 16 bases in between. CDR3 sequence: CATSLRAPGEKLFF. The CDR3 DNA reads TGTGCCACCAGCCTCAGGGCCCCAGGAGAAAAACTGTTTTTT.